Listed below are T cell receptor beta chains from one sample, sequenced in a study of cytomegalovirus exposure and HLA in healthy donors. Clones were read by immunoSEQ multiplex PCR, and TCRdb kept only the in-frame ones, dropping some. The sample carries 150,000 to 200,000 clones, 60% to 80% recorded once. The sample comprised PBMCs. The receptors derive from a man in his fifties in good health and CMV-seropositive. Each CDR3 is given with its conserved first and last residue. The D gene is left open where the match is weak. The listing skips clone size in some rows; elsewhere it reads once, few, many or a size class.

D: TRBD1; size: -; V: TRBV5-6; J: TRBJ2-5; CDR3: CASSFAQGKTQYF; DNA: TGTGCCAGCAGCTTTGCACAGGGGAAGACCCAGTACTTC
D: -; size: -; V: TRBV2; J: TRBJ2-3; CDR3: CASRSRGSLTDTQYF; DNA: TGTGCCAGCAGATCCAGAGGCTCACTCACAGATACGCAGTATTTT
D: -; size: -; V: TRBV5-6; J: TRBJ2-7; CDR3: CASSLLQLRNEQYF; DNA: TGTGCCAGCAGCTTGTTACAGCTCAGGAACGAGCAGTACTTC
D: -; size: once; V: TRBV28; J: TRBJ2-7; CDR3: CASSLLSREQYF; DNA: TGTGCCAGCAGTTTATTATCGCGCGAGCAGTACTTC
D: TRBD1; size: -; V: TRBV5-6; J: TRBJ1-1; CDR3: CASSLGTGDTEAFF; DNA: TGTGCCAGCAGCTTGGGTACAGGGGATACTGAAGCTTTCTTT
D: -; size: -; V: TRBV15; J: TRBJ1-6; CDR3: CATSRDGRNSPLHF; DNA: TGTGCCACCAGCAGAGACGGGAGAAACTCACCCCTCCACTTT
D: TRBD1; size: -; V: TRBV19; J: TRBJ1-5; CDR3: CASRPGQRHQPQHF; DNA: TGTGCCAGTAGGCCGGGACAGAGGCATCAGCCCCAGCATTTT
D: -; size: -; V: TRBV5-6; J: TRBJ1-6; CDR3: CASSLGQQGTLHF; DNA: TGTGCCAGCAGCTTGGGACAGCAGGGGACCCTCCACTTT
D: -; size: -; V: TRBV18; J: TRBJ1-2; CDR3: CASSPEAANYGYTF; DNA: TGTGCCAGCTCACCGGAGGCGGCTAACTATGGCTACACCTTC
D: -; size: -; V: TRBV9; J: TRBJ1-4; CDR3: CASSSGQGSTTNEKLFF; DNA: TGTGCCAGCAGCTCAGGGCAGGGATCAACAACTAATGAAAAACTGTTTTTT
D: -; size: -; V: TRBV7-9; J: TRBJ2-1; CDR3: CASSTQGDEQFF; DNA: TGTGCCAGCAGCACACAGGGCGATGAGCAGTTCTTC
D: TRBD1; size: -; V: TRBV28; J: TRBJ1-5; CDR3: CASTTGTGNQPQHF; DNA: TGTGCCAGCACCACAGGGACAGGTAATCAGCCCCAGCATTTT
D: TRBD1; size: -; V: TRBV5-1; J: TRBJ1-3; CDR3: CASSPLTGAGNTIYF; DNA: TGCGCCAGCAGCCCCCTAACAGGGGCTGGAAACACCATATATTTT
D: -; size: -; V: TRBV4-3; J: TRBJ2-6; CDR3: CASSQAVAGSGANVLTF; DNA: TGCGCCAGCAGCCAAGCGGTTGCGGGTTCTGGGGCCAACGTCCTGACTTTC
D: -; size: -; V: TRBV15; J: TRBJ1-3; CDR3: CATSVAGSPGNTIYF; DNA: TGTGCCACCAGCGTAGCGGGTTCCCCAGGAAACACCATATATTTT
D: -; size: -; V: TRBV5-1; J: TRBJ2-3; CDR3: CASSPGDSTDTQYF; DNA: TGCGCCAGCAGCCCAGGCGACAGCACAGATACGCAGTATTTT
D: -; size: -; V: TRBV7-8; J: TRBJ1-5; CDR3: CASSLGGDQPQHF; DNA: TGTGCCAGCAGCTTAGGGGGAGATCAGCCCCAGCATTTT
D: -; size: once; V: TRBV5-4; J: TRBJ1-2; CDR3: CASSPTVNYYGYTF; DNA: TGTGCCAGCAGCCCGACAGTTAACTACTATGGCTACACCTTC
D: TRBD1; size: -; V: TRBV5-6; J: TRBJ2-4; CDR3: CASSLGTGDNIQYF; DNA: TGTGCCAGCAGCCTCGGGACAGGGGACAACATTCAGTACTTC
D: -; size: -; V: TRBV19; J: TRBJ1-5; CDR3: CASSNAWGGNQPQHF; DNA: TGTGCCAGTAGTAATGCATGGGGCGGCAATCAGCCCCAGCATTTT
D: TRBD2; size: few; V: TRBV28; J: TRBJ2-3; CDR3: CASSTSGGHTDTQYF; DNA: TGTGCCAGCAGTACCTCGGGGGGGCACACAGATACGCAGTATTTT
D: -; size: -; V: TRBV12-1; J: TRBJ1-5; CDR3: CASSSTGDNQPQHF; DNA: TGTGCCAGCAGCTCGACAGGAGACAATCAGCCCCAGCATTTT
D: TRBD2; size: once; V: TRBV11-1; J: TRBJ2-7; CDR3: CASSPTSGGISYEQYF; DNA: TGTGCCAGCAGCCCTACTAGCGGGGGGATCTCCTACGAGCAGTACTTC
D: TRBD1; size: -; V: TRBV28; J: TRBJ1-6; CDR3: CASRLRTGGYNSPLHF; DNA: TGTGCCAGCAGACTGAGGACAGGGGGCTATAATTCACCCCTCCACTTT
D: -; size: -; V: TRBV18; J: TRBJ1-2; CDR3: CASSPPLRDVGYTF; DNA: TGTGCCAGCTCACCACCCCTGAGGGATGTGGGCTACACCTTC
D: TRBD2; size: -; V: TRBV2; J: TRBJ2-5; CDR3: CASNPGSRKSSSGGAQETQYF; DNA: TGTGCCAGCAACCCGGGATCCCGAAAGTCCTCTAGCGGGGGGGCTCAGGAGACCCAGTACTTC
D: -; size: -; V: TRBV4-1; J: TRBJ1-1; CDR3: CASSQEGVGGWGAFF; DNA: TGCGCCAGCAGCCAAGAGGGTGTAGGGGGTTGGGGAGCTTTCTTT
D: -; size: -; V: TRBV30; J: TRBJ1-1; CDR3: CAWSPAGPTEAFF; DNA: TGTGCCTGGAGTCCGGCAGGGCCCACTGAAGCTTTCTTT